These T cell receptor beta chains were read from a single sample in a study of T cells in Graves' hyperthyroidism and ophthalmopathy. TCRdb used MiXCR to reprocess the multiplex PCR reads, holding one entry per CDR3 protein. The sample has over 450,000 distinct CDR3 sequences, more than 15% seen once. The sample comprised blood. These receptors originate from a woman younger than 30 with Graves' ophthalmopathy. The CDR3 runs from the conserved cysteine through the conserved F or W. Fields, in order: V gene, clone size, D gene, J gene, CDR3 DNA, CDR3 protein. A D gene is named only where the DNA matches it firmly. The size field is filled for only some rows; it gives once, few, many or a size class.

V: TRBV3-1
size: many
D: TRBD1
J: TRBJ1-1
DNA: TGTGCCAGCAGCCTCCTCCAACCGGGACAGTCAGCGGCTTTCTTT
CDR3: CASSLLQPGQSAAFF

V: TRBV20-1
size: .
D: .
J: TRBJ1-3
DNA: TGCAGTGCTAGAGATGCAAGGCTATCTGGAAACACCATATATTTT
CDR3: CSARDARLSGNTIYF

V: TRBV19
size: .
D: .
J: TRBJ2-7
DNA: TGTGCCAGTAGTGTCGGCGGCCAGCCCTCCTACGAGCAGTACTTC
CDR3: CASSVGGQPSYEQYF

V: TRBV29-1
size: few
D: .
J: TRBJ2-7
DNA: TGCAGCGTTGGGGGCGGCGCTTATCCCTACGAGCAGTACTTC
CDR3: CSVGGGAYPYEQYF

V: TRBV20-1
size: few
D: .
J: TRBJ1-2
DNA: TGCAGTGTAATTCCCCCCGGGTCGAACTATGGCTACACCTTC
CDR3: CSVIPPGSNYGYTF

V: TRBV5-4
size: .
D: .
J: TRBJ1-5
DNA: TGTGCCAGCAGCAACCGAGATGGGCAGCCCCAGCATTTT
CDR3: CASSNRDGQPQHF

V: TRBV28
size: few
D: TRBD2
J: TRBJ2-1
DNA: TGTGCCAGCAGTTTGGCGAGCGGGACGTTCTCCTACAATGAGCAGTTCTTC
CDR3: CASSLASGTFSYNEQFF

V: TRBV12-3/TRBV12-4
size: many
D: .
J: TRBJ1-5
DNA: TGTGCCAGCAGTTATGGGGAGAATCAGCCCCAGCATTTT
CDR3: CASSYGENQPQHF

V: TRBV12-3/TRBV12-4
size: .
D: TRBD1
J: TRBJ2-5
DNA: TGTGCCAGCAGTTATCAACCCGGACAGGAAGAGACCCAGTACTTC
CDR3: CASSYQPGQEETQYF

V: TRBV5-4
size: .
D: .
J: TRBJ1-2
DNA: TGTGCCAGCAGCCCCCCCCTGTCGACAGGAGGAGGATATGGCTACACCTTC
CDR3: CASSPPLSTGGGYGYTF

V: TRBV19
size: .
D: .
J: TRBJ2-2
DNA: TGTGCCAGTAGTATCATGGCTAGACGGATCACCGGGGATCTGTTTTTT
CDR3: CASSIMARRITGDLFF

V: TRBV10-3
size: .
D: .
J: TRBJ2-3
DNA: TGTGCCATCAGTGAAAGGGTGACAGATACGCAGTATTTT
CDR3: CAISERVTDTQYF

V: TRBV18
size: many
D: TRBD2
J: TRBJ2-1
DNA: TGTGCCAGCTCACTAGCCGAACTAGCGGGAGAAGGTGCTGAGCAGTTCTTC
CDR3: CASSLAELAGEGAEQFF

V: TRBV29-1
size: .
D: .
J: TRBJ2-7
DNA: TGCAGCGTTGAAATTTTACAGTCCTACGAGCAGTACTTC
CDR3: CSVEILQSYEQYF

V: TRBV7-2
size: .
D: TRBD2
J: TRBJ2-2
DNA: TGTGCCAGCAGCTTGACTAGCGGGTCGTACACCGGGGAGCTGTTTTTT
CDR3: CASSLTSGSYTGELFF